The clone carrying this T cell receptor (beta chain) was seen a few times. These data originate in a study of cytomegalovirus exposure and HLA in healthy donors. The primer mix had 60 Vbeta and 13 Jbeta primers. The protocol was immunoSEQ multiplex PCR, while the TCRdb copy is restricted to in-frame clones and leaves out a portion. The sample includes about 130,000 clones, 65% to 75% seen only once; the top ten take 3% to 4.5%. Germline lookup yields CDR1 SGHRS and CDR2 YFSETQ. Trimming shortened V by 2 bases and J by 1 base, and 13 bases separated the two germline ends. This CDR3 region has 15 residues.

Sequencing was performed on PBMCs. The chain employs TRBV5-1 and TRBJ2-7; D is possibly TRBD2 (6 bases). The sequence was collected from a man in his forties in good health and CMV-seropositive. This CDR3 reads CASSFGGNPSYEQYF. The CDR3 DNA is TGCGCCAGCAGCTTTGGGGGGAACCCATCCTACGAGCAGTACTTC.